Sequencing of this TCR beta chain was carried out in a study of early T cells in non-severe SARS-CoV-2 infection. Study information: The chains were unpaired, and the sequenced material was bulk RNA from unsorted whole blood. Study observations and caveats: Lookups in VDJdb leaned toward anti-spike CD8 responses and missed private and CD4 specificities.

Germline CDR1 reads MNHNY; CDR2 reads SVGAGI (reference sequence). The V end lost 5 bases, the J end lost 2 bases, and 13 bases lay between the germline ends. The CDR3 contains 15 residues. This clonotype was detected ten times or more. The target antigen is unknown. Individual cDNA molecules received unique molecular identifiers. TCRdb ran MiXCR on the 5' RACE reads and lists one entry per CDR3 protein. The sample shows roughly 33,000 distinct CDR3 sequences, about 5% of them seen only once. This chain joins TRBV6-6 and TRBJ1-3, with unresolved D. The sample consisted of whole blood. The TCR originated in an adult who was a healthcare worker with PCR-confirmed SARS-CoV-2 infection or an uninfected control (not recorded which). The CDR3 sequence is CASSRQLRAGNTIYF. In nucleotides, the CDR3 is TGTGCCAGCAGTCGCCAGTTGAGGGCTGGAAACACCATATATTTT.